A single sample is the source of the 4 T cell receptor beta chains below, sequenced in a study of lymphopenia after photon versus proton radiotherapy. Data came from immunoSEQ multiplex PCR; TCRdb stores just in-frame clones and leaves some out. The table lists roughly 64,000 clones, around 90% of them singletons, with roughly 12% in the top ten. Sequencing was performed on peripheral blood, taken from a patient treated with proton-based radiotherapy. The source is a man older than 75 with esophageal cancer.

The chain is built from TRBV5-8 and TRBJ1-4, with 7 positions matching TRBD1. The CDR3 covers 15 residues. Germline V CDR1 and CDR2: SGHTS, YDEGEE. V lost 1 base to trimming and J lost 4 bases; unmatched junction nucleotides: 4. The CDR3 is CASSLPTGYNEKLFF. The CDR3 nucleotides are TGTGCCAGCAGCTTGCCGACAGGGTATAATGAAAAACTGTTTTTT.

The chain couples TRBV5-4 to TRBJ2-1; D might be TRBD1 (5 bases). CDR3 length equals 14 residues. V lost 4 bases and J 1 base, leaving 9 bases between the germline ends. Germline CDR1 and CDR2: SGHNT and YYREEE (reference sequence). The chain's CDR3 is CASSNAGSYNEQFF. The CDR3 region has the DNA TGTGCCAGCAGCAACGCAGGGTCCTACAATGAGCAGTTCTTC.

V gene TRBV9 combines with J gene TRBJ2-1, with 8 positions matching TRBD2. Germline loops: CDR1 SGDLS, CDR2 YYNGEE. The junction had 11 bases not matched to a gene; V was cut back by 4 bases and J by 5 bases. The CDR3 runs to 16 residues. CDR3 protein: CASSPGSGRFDNEQFF. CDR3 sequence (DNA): TGTGCCAGCAGCCCCGGGAGCGGGAGATTTGACAATGAGCAGTTCTTC.

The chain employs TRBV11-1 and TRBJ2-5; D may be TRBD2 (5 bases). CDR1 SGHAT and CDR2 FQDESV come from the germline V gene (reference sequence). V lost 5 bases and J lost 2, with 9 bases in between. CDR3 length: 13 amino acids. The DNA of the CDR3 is TGTGCCAGCAGCCAGGACTGGCAAGAGACCCAGTACTTC. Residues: CASSQDWQETQYF. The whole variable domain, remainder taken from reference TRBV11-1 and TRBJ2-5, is EAEVAQSPRYKITEKSQAVAFWCDPISGHATLYWYRQILGQGPELLVQFQDESVVDDSQLPKDRFSAERLKGVDSTLKIQPAELGDSAMYLCASSQDWQETQYFGPGTRLLVL.